Listed here are 10 T cell receptor beta chains from one sample, sequenced in a study of regulatory T cells in long-lasting Graves disease. Relying on iRepertoire HTBI primers and Arm-PCR of CDR3 regions, the team built TCR beta libraries. In TCRdb, the multiplex PCR reads were re-called with MiXCR into one record per CDR3 protein. Here the sample spans 450,000 to 600,000 distinct CDR3 sequences, roughly 13% being singletons. Time point of the sample: newly diagnosed GD, antithyroid drugs for less than 3 months. PBMCs were the source of the RNA used for TCR sequencing. The same sample was also studied in work on T cells in Graves' hyperthyroidism and ophthalmopathy.

The sample consisted of peripheral blood mononuclear cells (PBMCs), taken at new diagnosis, from a patient treated with antithyroid drugs. The receptors originated from a man aged 30-40 years with Graves disease.

Ten or more counts support this clonotype. Germline and junction disagree at one end, which may indicate a read error. The V gene is TRBV5-1, the J gene TRBJ2-3; 11 bases are shared with TRBD2. The germline V gene has CDR1 SGHRS and CDR2 YFSETQ. There are 15 residues in the CDR3. For the CDR3, the DNA is TGTGCCAGCAGCTTTCTAGCGGGAGGTTCAGATACGCAGTATTTT. This translates into CASSFLAGGSDTQYF. The entire variable domain, with the rest obtained from reference TRBV5-1 and TRBJ2-3, is as follows: KAGVTQTPRYLIKTRGQQVTLSCSPISGHRSVSWYQQTPGQGLQFLFEYFSETQRNKGNFPGRFSGRQFSNSRSEMNVSTLELGDSALYLCASSFLAGGSDTQYFGPGTRLTVL.

This clonotype was detected ten times or more. V is TRBV12-5 and J is TRBJ2-5, with a possible D match to TRBD1 (6 bases). V was cut by 7 bases and J by 0 bases, with 9 bases left in between. This CDR3 is 13 amino acids long. The germline V gene encodes CDR1 LGHNT and CDR2 FRNRAP. The CDR3, as DNA: TGTGCTAGTGCCCGGGACAACCAAGAGACCCAGTACTTC. Translation gives CASARDNQETQYF.

The rearrangement uses TRBV27 and TRBJ1-1, with unresolved D. The V gene lost 5 bases and the J gene lost 4 bases, with 11 bases spanning the gap. This CDR3 is built from 13 residues. The V gene's germline CDR1 is MNHEY and CDR2 SMNVEV (reference sequence). This CDR3 reads CASSLREVTEAFF. Written as DNA, the CDR3 is TGTGCCAGCAGTCTTAGGGAGGTCACTGAAGCTTTCTTT.

This clonotype has ten or more counts. The CDR3 loop is CAWSSGGDEQFF. CDR3 DNA sequence: TGTGCCTGGAGTAGCGGGGGGGATGAGCAGTTCTTC. This rearrangement joins TRBV30 to TRBJ2-1, with TRBD2 matching 10 bases. V shed 2 bases and J 8 bases; nucleotides not matched to a gene: 0. Looked up from germline, CDR1 is GTSNPN and CDR2 is SVGIG (reference sequence). The CDR3 loop spans 12 amino acids.

On this clonotype itself: A much larger clone differs by one base, so this may be a read error. The DNA of the CDR3 is TGCGCCAGCAGCGGCACAGTGGGCACCGGGGAGCTGCTTTTT. Translation: CASSGTVGTGELLF. This chain uses TRBV5-1 with TRBJ2-2, with D possibly matching TRBD2 (5 bases). Germline V gene lookup returns CDR1 SGHRS and CDR2 YFSETQ. The CDR3 has 14 amino acids.

This clonotype was seen ten or more times. The chain joins TRBV5-1 to TRBJ2-5, with D possibly being TRBD1 or TRBD2 (5 bases each). This CDR3 is 13 amino acids long. Germline V gene lookup returns CDR1 SGHRS and CDR2 YFSETQ. The CDR3 spells CVEGRERGETQYF. CDR3 DNA sequence: TGCGTCGAGGGCAGGGAGAGGGGAGAGACCCAGTACTTC.

This clonotype occurred many times. This sequence joins TRBV20-1 and TRBJ2-5; D perhaps matches TRBD2 (6 bases). The CDR3 spans 14 residues. CDR1 DFQATT and CDR2 SNEGSKA come from the germline V gene (reference sequence). The V gene lost 5 bases and the J gene lost 0 bases, with 13 bases spanning the gap. CDR3 coding DNA: TGCAGTGCTCCCGACCGGGAGTACCAAGAGACCCAGTACTTC. Encoded protein: CSAPDREYQETQYF.

This clonotype was seen many times. The CDR3 DNA follows: TGTGCCAGCAGCTCACTCGCCGGGACTACTAGTGAGCAGTTCTTC. It yields the protein CASSSLAGTTSEQFF. The chain employs TRBV7-2 and TRBJ2-1; TRBD2 matches at 7 bases. V gave up 4 bases and J gave up 9 bases; unmatched junction bases: 12. This CDR3 is built from 15 residues. The germline V gene has CDR1 SGHTA and CDR2 FQGNSA.

This clonotype was found many times. The gene calls are TRBV27 and TRBJ1-1; D call uncertain. The CDR3 extends over 14 amino acids. Germline-derived CDR1 and CDR2 are MNHEY and SMNVEV (reference sequence). Trimming removed 7 bases at V and 5 bases at J, with 17 bases between. The CDR3 is CASTPTVGKTEAFF. CDR3 sequence (DNA): TGTGCCAGCACCCCAACGGTGGGAAAAACTGAAGCTTTCTTT.

This clonotype came up many times. The CDR3 reads CASSPGAVNQPQHF. CDR3 nucleotides: TGCGCCAGCAGCCCAGGGGCAGTTAATCAGCCCCAGCATTTT. The chain recombines TRBV5-1 with TRBJ1-5; perhaps TRBD1 as D (6 bases). The germline gives CDR1 SGHRS, CDR2 YFSETQ. The CDR3 contains 14 residues. V dropped 4 bases and J dropped 4 bases, with 12 bases sitting between them.